This T cell receptor (beta chain) was recorded in a study of blood T cells in healthy people across ages. Each individual donor underwent a draw of about 9.1 milliliters of peripheral blood. General study results and limits: Observed TCR beta diversity per million T cells went down as age went up. This fall followed a roughly linear course with age.

The sample holds a few counts of this clonotype. Antigen specificity is unknown. The CDR3 spans 14 residues. Germline CDR1 reads SQVTM; CDR2 reads ANQGSEA. The trim removed 5 bases at V and 0 bases at J, leaving 4 bases unmatched. Primers used in a second PCR of about 7 to 12 cycles were a sample-barcoded 5' primer and a J-beta primer mix. Through a template-switch adaptor with 12 random nucleotides, each cDNA molecule received a tag. TCRdb recomputed calls from the 5' RACE reads with MiXCR, one row per CDR3 protein. The sample carries 1.4 million or so distinct CDR3 sequences, approximately 43% recorded once.

The clonotype was recovered from a woman younger than 35 in good health. Sequencing used blood. The chain carries TRBV29-1 and TRBJ2-3, with TRBD2 matching 8 bases. DNA of the CDR3: TGCAGCGTTCTACTAGCGGATAGCACAGATACGCAGTATTTT. This translates into CSVLLADSTDTQYF.